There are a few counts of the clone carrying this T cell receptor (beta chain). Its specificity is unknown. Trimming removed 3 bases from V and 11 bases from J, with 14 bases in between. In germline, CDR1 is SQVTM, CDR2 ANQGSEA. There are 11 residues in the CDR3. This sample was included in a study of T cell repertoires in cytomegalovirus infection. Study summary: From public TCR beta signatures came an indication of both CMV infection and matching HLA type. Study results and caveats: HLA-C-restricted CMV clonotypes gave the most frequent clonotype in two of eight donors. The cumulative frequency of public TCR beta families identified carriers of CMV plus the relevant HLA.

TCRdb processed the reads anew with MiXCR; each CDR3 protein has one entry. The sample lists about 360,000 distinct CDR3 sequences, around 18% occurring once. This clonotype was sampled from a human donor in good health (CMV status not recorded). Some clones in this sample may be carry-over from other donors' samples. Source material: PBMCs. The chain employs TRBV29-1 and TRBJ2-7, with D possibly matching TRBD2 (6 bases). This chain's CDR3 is CSVEAGSGEYF. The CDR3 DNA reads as TGCAGCGTTGAGGCCGGTTCGGGGGAGTACTTC.